These 25 T cell receptor beta chains were sequenced from one sample in a study of control samples from healthy donors and cancer patients. Method: immunoSEQ multiplex PCR; TCRdb's copy keeps in-frame clones and lacks some. Among roughly 95,000 clones listed, about nine tenths were seen once. Sequencing used blood. Receptors originate from a woman aged 25 to 39 in good health.

The CDR3 here is CASSAVQGSESSPLHF. The CDR3 DNA sequence: TGTGCCAGCAGCGCAGTTCAGGGGTCGGAATCCTCACCCCTCCACTTT. This rearrangement joins TRBV9 to TRBJ1-6; tentative D call: TRBD1 (6 bases). CDR3 length: 16 residues. CDR1 is SGDLS, CDR2 YYNGEE, per germline. With 3 bases removed from V and 10 bases from J, the gap between germline ends came to 20 bases. Using reference TRBV9 and TRBJ1-6 for the parts outside the CDR3, the full variable domain is DSGVTQTPKHLITATGQRVTLRCSPRSGDLSVYWYQQSLDQGLQFLIQYYNGEERAKGNILERFSAQQFPDLHSELNLSSLELGDSALYFCASSAVQGSESSPLHFGNGTRLTVT.

The chain carries TRBV10-3 and TRBJ2-2; the match to TRBD2 covers 8 bases. J gave up 3 bases and V 8 bases, and 2 bases lay outside the gene matches. Per the germline V gene, CDR1 is ENHRY and CDR2 is SYGVKD. The CDR3 sequence is 13 residues long. The DNA for the CDR3 is TGTGCCATCCCTAGCGGGTACACCGGGGAGCTGTTTTTT. It yields the protein CAIPSGYTGELFF.

This clone was seen a single time. The V call is TRBV27, the J call TRBJ2-7, with 12 nucleotides matching TRBD2. Germline CDR1 reads MNHEY; CDR2 reads SMNVEV (reference sequence). V dropped 5 bases and J dropped 2; count of bases not matched to a gene: 4. The CDR3 is 15 residues long. This chain's CDR3 is CASSAGLAGPYEQYF. CDR3 nucleotide sequence: TGTGCCAGCAGTGCAGGACTAGCGGGACCCTACGAGCAGTACTTC.

The V call is TRBV10-3, the J call TRBJ2-7; D is undetermined. V was clipped by 0 bases and J by 6 bases, with 3 bases between them. This CDR3 contains 11 residues. Germline V CDR1 and CDR2: ENHRY, SYGVKD. The CDR3 nucleotides read TGTGCCATCAGTGAGTCAGCCGAGCAGTACTTC. It codes for CAISESAEQYF.

This rearrangement joins TRBV18 to TRBJ1-2; D is possibly TRBD1 (5 bases). This CDR3 is 15 amino acids long. The V end was cut by 2 bases, the J end by 0 bases, with 10 bases between. Germline CDR1 KGHSH, CDR2 LQKENI. The CDR3: CASSPGTAANYGYTF. The CDR3 nucleotides read TGTGCCAGCTCACCAGGGACCGCAGCTAACTATGGCTACACCTTC.

The rearrangement links TRBV27 to TRBJ2-3, with a tentative D call TRBD1 (5 bases). The germline gives CDR1 MNHEY, CDR2 SMNVEV (reference sequence). This CDR3 spans 13 amino acids. V shed 6 bases and J shed 1 base, with 8 bases lying between them. This CDR3 reads CASRVQGTDTQYF. Here the CDR3 DNA reads TGTGCCAGCAGGGTACAGGGCACAGATACGCAGTATTTT.

This clone showed up just once. V usage is TRBV5-1 and J usage is TRBJ2-7, with 10 nucleotides matching TRBD1. The CDR3 is made up of 17 amino acids. The V and J ends lost 4 bases and 6 bases, in that order; junction bases with no gene match: 16. Germline V gene lookup returns CDR1 SGHRS and CDR2 YFSETQ. The CDR3 bases are TGCGCCAGCAGCGAAGACAGGGGGCTAGCGGCCCGCCCCGAGCAGTACTTC. Protein sequence: CASSEDRGLAARPEQYF.

The gene calls are TRBV27 and TRBJ2-7; 8 bases match TRBD1. CDR3 length: 14 amino acids. The germline gives CDR1 MNHEY, CDR2 SMNVEV (reference sequence). After removal of 6 bases from V and 2 bases from J, the junction contained 6 bases not matched to a gene. CDR3 loop: CASSQRQGPYEQYF. CDR3 bases: TGTGCCAGCAGCCAAAGACAGGGGCCCTACGAGCAGTACTTC.

The chain links TRBV5-1 to TRBJ1-6; no definite D call. Trimming cost V 9 bases and J 7 bases, with 8 bases left between them. The germline CDR1 and CDR2 sequences are SGHRS and YFSETQ. This CDR3 spans 11 amino acids. For the CDR3, the DNA is TGCGCCACCGGACCCAATTCACCCCTCCACTTT. Translating gives CATGPNSPLHF. The full variable domain, completed using reference TRBV5-1 and TRBJ1-6, is KAGVTQTPRYLIKTRGQQVTLSCSPISGHRSVSWYQQTPGQGLQFLFEYFSETQRNKGNFPGRFSGRQFSNSRSEMNVSTLELGDSALYLCATGPNSPLHFGNGTRLTVT.

This sequence joins TRBV2 and TRBJ1-5, with 10 bases aligning to TRBD1. This CDR3 region has 16 residues. CDR1 and CDR2 from the germline V gene are SNHLY and FYNNEI. V lost 4 bases, J lost 9 bases, and 12 bases stayed unmatched. The CDR3 nucleotides are TGTGCCAGCAGTGCGCAGTACGGGACAGGGGTTGCGCCCCAGCATTTT. This sequence encodes CASSAQYGTGVAPQHF.

CDR3 sequence (DNA): TGCGCCAGCGGGAGCGGCAGGGGGCAAGGTTTTGACTATGGCTACACCTTC. It codes for CASGSGRGQGFDYGYTF. The chain uses TRBV5-1 and TRBJ1-2, with TRBD1 matching over 8 bases. V gave up 7 bases and J gave up 3 bases; unmatched junction bases: 17. This CDR3 is built from 17 residues. Germline V CDR1 and CDR2: SGHRS, YFSETQ.

This chain joins TRBV11-2 and TRBJ2-5, with D unclear. Germline loops: CDR1 SGHAT, CDR2 FQNNGV. The CDR3 sequence is 13 residues long. Trimming removed 3 bases from V and 0 bases from J, with 5 bases in between. CDR3 loop: CASSFQYQETQYF. In DNA form, the CDR3 reads TGTGCCAGCAGCTTCCAGTACCAAGAGACCCAGTACTTC.

This chain connects TRBV6-5 to TRBJ1-4; TRBD1 agrees at 8 bases. The junction had 8 bases not matched to a gene; V was cut back by 3 bases and J by 8 bases. Germline V gene lookup returns CDR1 MNHEY and CDR2 SVGAGI. The CDR3 consists of 15 residues. The CDR3 region has the DNA TGTGCCAGCAGTTATGCCGGGACAGGAGACGAAAAACTGTTTTTT. Protein sequence: CASSYAGTGDEKLFF.

Only one count was recorded for this clone. The genes are TRBV10-2 and TRBJ1-1; 8 bases fit TRBD1. Germline values: CDR1 WSHSY, CDR2 SAAADI. CDR3 length: 13 amino acids. V gave up 8 bases and J gave up 0 bases; unmatched junction bases: 2. The CDR3 region has the DNA TGCGCCAGCCGGGACAGGTTGAACACTGAAGCTTTCTTT. It is translated as CASRDRLNTEAFF.

The chain links TRBV11-2 to TRBJ1-1; no definite D call. The length of the CDR3 is 15 residues. The germline V gene encodes CDR1 SGHAT and CDR2 FQNNGV. Deletions cut 7 bases from V and 0 bases from J, with 15 bases between. In nucleotides, the CDR3 is TGTGCCAGCAAACGGTGGGCGGCGGTGAACACTGAAGCTTTCTTT. Encoded protein: CASKRWAAVNTEAFF.

V usage is TRBV7-9 and J usage is TRBJ2-5, with TRBD2 identical over 10 bases. This CDR3 contains 16 residues. Trimming at V came to 5 bases and at J to 2 bases, leaving 8 bases not matched to a gene. In germline, CDR1 is SEHNR, CDR2 FQNEAQ (reference sequence). This CDR3 reads CASSDLAGVTQETQYF. In DNA, the CDR3 is TGTGCCAGCAGCGACCTAGCGGGGGTCACTCAAGAGACCCAGTACTTC.

V is TRBV7-3 and J is TRBJ2-3; perhaps TRBD2 as D (5 bases). This CDR3 region has 15 residues. V was pared by 5 bases and J by 2 bases, with 14 bases between. Germline V gene lookup returns CDR1 SGHTA and CDR2 FQGTGA. DNA for the CDR3: TGTGCCAGCAGCACCCGACGGGGTGTCACAGATACGCAGTATTTT. Translating gives CASSTRRGVTDTQYF.

The V and J genes are TRBV3-1 (or the pseudogene TRBV3-2) and TRBJ1-1; D not certain. Per the germline V gene, CDR1 is LGHDT and CDR2 is YNNKEL (reference sequence). Trimming cost V 4 bases and J 3 bases, with 9 bases left between them. The CDR3 covers 13 residues. The CDR3 DNA reads TGTGCCAGCAGCCCGTTATCGGACACTGAAGCTTTCTTT. This translates into CASSPLSDTEAFF.

This chain joins TRBV7-9 and TRBJ2-5; 13 bases fit TRBD2. The CDR3 contains 16 residues. With V trimmed by 5 bases and J by 3 bases, 6 bases remained unmatched. Germline CDR1 and CDR2: SEHNR and FQNEAQ (reference sequence). The DNA of the CDR3 is TGTGCCAGCAGCACCGGGACTAGCGGGGAAAAAGAGACCCAGTACTTC. This gives the protein CASSTGTSGEKETQYF. Combining the CDR3 with reference TRBV7-9 and TRBJ2-5 gives the whole variable domain DTGVSQNPRHKITKRGQNVTFRCDPISEHNRLYWYRQTLGQGPEFLTYFQNEAQLEKSRLLSDRFSAERPKGSFSTLEIQRTEQGDSAMYLCASSTGTSGEKETQYFGPGTRLLVL.

The chain employs TRBV19 and TRBJ1-5; maybe TRBD1 (5 bases). CDR3 length: 17 residues. Germline V gene data show CDR1 as LNHDA and CDR2 as SQIVND (reference sequence). Between the trimmed V and J ends, which lost 9 bases and 2 bases, there was a span of 23 bases. This chain's CDR3 is CASNRGGVETRNQPQHF. In nucleotides, the CDR3 is TGTGCCAGCAACCGGGGGGGAGTTGAGACTCGCAATCAGCCCCAGCATTTT.

The rearrangement joins TRBV7-6 to TRBJ2-1; D ambiguous. V was shortened by 5 bases and J by 0 bases, with 5 bases between the two germline ends. The CDR3 contains 13 residues. CDR1 SGHVS and CDR2 FNYEAQ come from the germline V gene. The CDR3 DNA sequence: TGTGCCAGCAGCCCAAGCTCCTACAATGAGCAGTTCTTC. Translation gives CASSPSSYNEQFF.

This chain connects TRBV7-9 to TRBJ2-3; tentatively, D is TRBD2 (7 bases). There are 17 residues in the CDR3. The germline CDR1 and CDR2 sequences are SEHNR and FQNEAQ (reference sequence). Trimming removed 5 bases from V and 5 bases from J, with 23 bases in between. The CDR3 coding sequence is TGTGCCAGCAGCCCCCCGGGTGGGGGGGCCCCCCGAGATACGCAGTATTTT. The encoded protein is CASSPPGGGAPRDTQYF.

DNA of the CDR3: TGTGCCAGCAGCCAGGCCCACGGGGCGAATTCACCCCTCCACTTT. Translating it yields CASSQAHGANSPLHF. This chain connects TRBV14 to TRBJ1-6; perhaps TRBD1 as D (5 bases). Trimming shortened V by 3 bases and J by 7 bases, and 13 bases separated the two germline ends. This CDR3 is 15 amino acids long. Germline values: CDR1 SGHDN, CDR2 FVKESK.

The chain couples TRBV7-9 to TRBJ2-3; 10 nucleotides line up with TRBD1. Per germline, CDR1 SEHNR and CDR2 FQNEAQ (reference sequence). The CDR3 is 13 amino acids. V was pared by 8 bases and J by 6 bases, with 5 bases of the junction left unmatched. This CDR3 is CASRQGAEDTQYF. The CDR3 DNA reads as TGTGCCAGCCGACAGGGGGCTGAGGATACGCAGTATTTT.

The chain uses TRBV5-4 and TRBJ1-2; perhaps TRBD1 as D (5 bases). The germline CDR1 and CDR2 sequences are SGHNT and YYREEE (reference sequence). The CDR3 totals 14 residues. Trimming took 6 bases from V and 4 from J, leaving 16 bases between them. The CDR3 DNA follows: TGTGCCAGCACCGCAGGGCAAAGATCCTATGGCTACACCTTC. It yields the protein CASTAGQRSYGYTF.